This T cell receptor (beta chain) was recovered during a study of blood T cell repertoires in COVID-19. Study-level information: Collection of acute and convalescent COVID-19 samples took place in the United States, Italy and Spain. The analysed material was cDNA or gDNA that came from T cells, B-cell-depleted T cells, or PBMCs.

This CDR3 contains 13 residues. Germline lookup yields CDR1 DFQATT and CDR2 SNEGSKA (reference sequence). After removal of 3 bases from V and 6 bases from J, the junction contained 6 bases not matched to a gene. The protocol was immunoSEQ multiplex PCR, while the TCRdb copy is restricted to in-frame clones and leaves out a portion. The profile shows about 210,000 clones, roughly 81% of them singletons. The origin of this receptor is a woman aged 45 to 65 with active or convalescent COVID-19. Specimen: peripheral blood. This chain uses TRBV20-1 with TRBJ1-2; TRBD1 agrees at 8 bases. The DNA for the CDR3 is TGCAGTGCTAGTGACAGGGGAATAGATGGCTACACCTTC. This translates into CSASDRGIDGYTF.